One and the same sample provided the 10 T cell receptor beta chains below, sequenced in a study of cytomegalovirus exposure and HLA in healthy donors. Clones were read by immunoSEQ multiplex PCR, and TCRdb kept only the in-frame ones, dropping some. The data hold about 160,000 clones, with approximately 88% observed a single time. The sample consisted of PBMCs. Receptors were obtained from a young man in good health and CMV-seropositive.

The CDR3 nucleotides read TGCAGCGGGAGGGATACAGATGAGCAGTTCTTC. Amino acid sequence: CSGRDTDEQFF. The rearrangement uses TRBV29-1 and TRBJ2-1, with D tentatively TRBD2 (6 bases). V gave up 7 bases and J gave up 8 bases, with 12 bases separating them. The CDR3 length is 11 residues. Germline lookup yields CDR1 SQVTM and CDR2 ANQGSEA.

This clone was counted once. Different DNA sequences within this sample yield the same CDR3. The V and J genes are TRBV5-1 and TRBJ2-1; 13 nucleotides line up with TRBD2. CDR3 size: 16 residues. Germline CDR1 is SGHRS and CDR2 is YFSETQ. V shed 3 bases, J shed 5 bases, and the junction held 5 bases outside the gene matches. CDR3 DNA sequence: TGCGCCAGCAGCTCTAGGACTAGCGGGAGAAACAATGAGCAGTTCTTC. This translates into CASSSRTSGRNNEQFF.

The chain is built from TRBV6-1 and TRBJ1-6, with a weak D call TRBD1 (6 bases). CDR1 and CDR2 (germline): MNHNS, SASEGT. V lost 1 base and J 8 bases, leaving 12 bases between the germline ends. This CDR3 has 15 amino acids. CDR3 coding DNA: TGTGCCAGCAGTGAAGTCAGGGGCAGTCATTCACCCCTCCACTTT. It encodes CASSEVRGSHSPLHF.

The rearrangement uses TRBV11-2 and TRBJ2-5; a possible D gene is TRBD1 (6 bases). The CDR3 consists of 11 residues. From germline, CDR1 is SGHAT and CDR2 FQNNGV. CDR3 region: CAVRGIETQYF. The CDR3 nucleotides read TGTGCAGTGAGGGGGATAGAGACCCAGTACTTC.

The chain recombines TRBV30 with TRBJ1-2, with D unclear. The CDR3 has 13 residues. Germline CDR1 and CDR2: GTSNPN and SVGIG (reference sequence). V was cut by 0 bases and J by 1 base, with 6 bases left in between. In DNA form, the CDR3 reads TGTGCCTGGAGTGTATCGGGTAACTATGGCTACACCTTC. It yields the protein CAWSVSGNYGYTF.

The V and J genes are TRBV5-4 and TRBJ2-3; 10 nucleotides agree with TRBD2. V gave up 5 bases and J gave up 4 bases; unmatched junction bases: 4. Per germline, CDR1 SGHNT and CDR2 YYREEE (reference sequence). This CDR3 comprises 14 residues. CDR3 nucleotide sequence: TGTGCCAGCAGATTAGCGGGAGGACCAGATACGCAGTATTTT. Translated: CASRLAGGPDTQYF.

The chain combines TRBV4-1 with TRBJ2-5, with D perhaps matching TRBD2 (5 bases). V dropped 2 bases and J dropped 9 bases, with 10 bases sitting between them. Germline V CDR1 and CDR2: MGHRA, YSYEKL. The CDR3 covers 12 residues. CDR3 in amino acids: CASSQPYGAQYF. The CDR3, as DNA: TGCGCCAGCAGCCAACCCTACGGGGCCCAGTACTTC.

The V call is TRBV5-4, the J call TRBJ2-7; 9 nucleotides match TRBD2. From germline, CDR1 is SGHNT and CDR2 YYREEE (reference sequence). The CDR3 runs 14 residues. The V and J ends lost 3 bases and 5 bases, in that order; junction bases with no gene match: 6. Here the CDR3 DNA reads TGTGCCAGCAGCTCCGGACTAGCGAACCACGAGCAGTACTTC. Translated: CASSSGLANHEQYF. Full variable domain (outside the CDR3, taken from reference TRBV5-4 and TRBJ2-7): ETGVTQSPTHLIKTRGQQVTLRCSSQSGHNTVSWYQQALGQGPQFIFQYYREEENGRGNFPPRFSGLQFPNYSSELNVNALELDDSALYLCASSSGLANHEQYFGPGTRLTVT.

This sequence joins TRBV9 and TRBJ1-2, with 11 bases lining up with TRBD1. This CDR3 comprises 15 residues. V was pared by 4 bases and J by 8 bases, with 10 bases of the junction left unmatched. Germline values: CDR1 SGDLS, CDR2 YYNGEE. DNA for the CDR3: TGTGCCAGCAGCCTGGGACAGGGGGGTTTCGGGGGCTACACCTTC. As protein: CASSLGQGGFGGYTF.

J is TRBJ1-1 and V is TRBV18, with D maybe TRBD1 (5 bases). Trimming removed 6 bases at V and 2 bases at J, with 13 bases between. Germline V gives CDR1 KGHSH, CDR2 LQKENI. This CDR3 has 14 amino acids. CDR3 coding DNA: TGTGCCAGCTCCCCCAGCGGGGCAAACACTGAAGCTTTCTTT. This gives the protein CASSPSGANTEAFF.